This T cell receptor (beta chain) was found in a study of monozygotic twins with inflammatory bowel disease. With about 17 and 10 cycles respectively, two nested PCRs were carried out on TCRalpha and TCRbeta cDNA. One entry per CDR3 protein, without DNA, is what TCRdb gives after re-calling the 5' RACE reads. The sample totals approximately 420,000 distinct CDR3 sequences. Broader study findings: The study supported no single strong signal or clonotype linked to IBD.

CDR1 and CDR2 (germline): SGHDT, YYEEEE. The CDR3 is 16 residues long. Details on this clonotype: Its matching antigen is unknown.

This sequence joins TRBV5-6 and TRBJ2-1; no DNA is available, so the TRBD1 call from TCRdb remains unchecked. The specimen was blood. The TCR originated in a human donor with ulcerative colitis or Crohn's disease, or a healthy co-twin of an affected twin (not recorded which). CDR3 sequence reads: CASSSPGHLQYNEQFF.